The clone carrying this TCR beta chain was counted a single time. The data stem from a study of blood T cell repertoires in COVID-19. Study summary: Both acute and convalescent COVID-19 samples were obtained from the United States, Italy and Spain. Sources were T cells, B-cell-depleted T cells, or PBMCs; the material itself was cDNA or gDNA.

Seattle participants joined during active infection and were tracked over time. Assay used: immunoSEQ multiplex PCR; TCRdb lists only in-frame clones, some missing. The table includes approximately 340,000 clones, roughly 90% detected once. The CDR3 is 15 residues long. Germline V lookup: CDR1 SEHNR, CDR2 FQNEAQ (reference sequence). V was shortened by 2 bases and J by 5 bases, with 15 bases between the two germline ends. The gene calls are TRBV7-9 and TRBJ2-5; D possibly corresponds to TRBD1 (6 bases). What was sequenced was peripheral blood. The TCR was taken from a young man with COVID-19, enrolled during active disease. Here the CDR3 DNA reads TGTGCCAGCAGCTTAAGGGGGATCTCAGGGGAGACCCAGTACTTC. This encodes CASSLRGISGETQYF.